Each of the 27 T cell receptor beta chains below was sequenced from the same sample in a study of PD-L1 blockade in urothelial cancer. Clones were read by immunoSEQ multiplex PCR, and TCRdb kept only the in-frame ones, dropping some. This sample has approximately 110,000 clones, with under 85% found just once. This specimen consisted of PBMCs, obtained around atezolizumab (anti-PD-L1) treatment. The source of these receptors is a man aged 50 or older with urothelial cancer.

The chain carries TRBV9 and TRBJ2-3; 7 nucleotides agree with TRBD1. The CDR3 totals 15 residues. Germline CDR1 SGDLS, CDR2 YYNGEE. The trim removed 3 bases at V and 4 bases at J, leaving 8 bases unmatched. The CDR3, as DNA: TGTGCCAGCAGCGCCCAGGGGGTAGGGGCAGATACGCAGTATTTT. It specifies CASSAQGVGADTQYF.

This rearrangement joins TRBV18 to TRBJ2-1; 12 bases are shared with TRBD2. The CDR3 is 17 amino acids. The V gene end was trimmed by 3 bases and the J gene end by 5 bases; junction bases not matched to a gene: 8. Looked up from germline, CDR1 is KGHSH and CDR2 is LQKENI. This CDR3 is CASSPFLAGGPDNEQFF. Written as DNA, the CDR3 is TGTGCCAGCTCACCTTTTCTAGCGGGAGGGCCTGACAATGAGCAGTTCTTC.

This rearrangement joins TRBV5-4 to TRBJ2-7; maybe TRBD2 (6 bases). The germline V and J ends were trimmed by 0 bases and 6 bases, with 10 bases remaining between them. The CDR3 spans 13 residues. Germline-derived CDR1 and CDR2 are SGHNT and YYREEE (reference sequence). This chain's CDR3 is CASSLARRGEQYF. CDR3 DNA sequence: TGTGCCAGCAGCTTGGCCCGGAGGGGCGAGCAGTACTTC. The full variable domain, its missing parts supplied by reference TRBV5-4 and TRBJ2-7, is ETGVTQSPTHLIKTRGQQVTLRCSSQSGHNTVSWYQQALGQGPQFIFQYYREEENGRGNFPPRFSGLQFPNYSSELNVNALELDDSALYLCASSLARRGEQYFGPGTRLTVT.

The chain links TRBV18 to TRBJ1-2; D call uncertain. The V and J ends lost 0 bases and 8 bases respectively, with 13 bases between them. The CDR3 has 14 residues. CDR1 and CDR2 (germline): KGHSH, LQKENI. The DNA for the CDR3 is TGTGCCAGCTCACCACCGGCCGGGGTCGGCGGCTACACCTTC. Its translation is CASSPPAGVGGYTF.

This chain uses TRBV9 with TRBJ2-1; 13 nucleotides match TRBD2. Germline V gene sequence: CDR1 SGDLS, CDR2 YYNGEE. J gave up 9 bases and V 4 bases, and 7 bases lay outside the gene matches. The CDR3 sequence is 15 residues long. CDR3 loop: CASSNGLAGDPEQFF. The CDR3 bases are TGTGCCAGCAGCAATGGACTAGCGGGAGATCCTGAGCAGTTCTTC. Full variable domain (missing parts from reference TRBV9 and TRBJ2-1): DSGVTQTPKHLITATGQRVTLRCSPRSGDLSVYWYQQSLDQGLQFLIQYYNGEERAKGNILERFSAQQFPDLHSELNLSSLELGDSALYFCASSNGLAGDPEQFFGPGTRLTVL.

The genes are TRBV4-1 and TRBJ2-1; TRBD2 matches at 8 bases. The CDR3 length is 13 residues. With V trimmed by 1 base and J by 12 bases, 5 bases remained unmatched. Germline assignment: CDR1 MGHRA and CDR2 YSYEKL. CDR3 bases: TGCGCCAGCAGCCAAGTTTACGCGGGGGGGCAGTTCTTC. Its translation is CASSQVYAGGQFF.

The gene calls are TRBV10-3 and TRBJ1-5, with D perhaps TRBD1 (5 bases). Germline-derived CDR1 and CDR2 are ENHRY and SYGVKD. Trimming stripped 6 bases from V and 7 bases from J, with 16 bases between. This CDR3 has 14 amino acids. The CDR3 region has the DNA TGTGCCATCAGCCTGACAGACTTAGGACAGCCCCAGCATTTT. Translating gives CAISLTDLGQPQHF.

The chain joins TRBV21-1 to TRBJ2-6; whether TRBD1, the table's D call, matches the DNA was not checked. TRBV21-1 is an annotated pseudogene. CDR3 length equals 17 residues. DNA of the CDR3: TGTGCCAGCAGCAAATTGCCCGACAGTGCTGGGGCCAACGTCCTGACTTTC. Its protein is CASSKLPDSAGANVLTF.

The chain joins TRBV19 to TRBJ2-1; TRBD2 is a possible D gene (5 bases). Per the germline V gene, CDR1 is LNHDA and CDR2 is SQIVND (reference sequence). V was cut by 4 bases and J by 8 bases, with 15 bases left in between. The CDR3 has 14 amino acids. The CDR3 here is CASSNIASEYEQFF. The CDR3 region has the DNA TGTGCCAGTAGTAATATAGCGTCGGAGTATGAGCAGTTCTTC.

The chain uses TRBV10-3 and TRBJ1-1, with TRBD1 as a possible D gene (5 bases). Germline V lookup: CDR1 ENHRY, CDR2 SYGVKD. V shed 4 bases and J shed 4 bases, with 13 bases lying between them. CDR3 length equals 14 residues. CDR3 bases: TGTGCCATCAGTGCAGGGAGGGAGGCCACTGAAGCTTTCTTT. This translates into CAISAGREATEAFF.

The chain couples TRBV6-1 to TRBJ1-6, with 7 bases fitting TRBD1. Per the germline V gene, CDR1 is MNHNS and CDR2 is SASEGT. With V trimmed by 10 bases and J by 7 bases, 13 bases remained unmatched. The CDR3 runs 15 residues. CDR3 loop: CATLGETGLNSPLHF. In nucleotides, the CDR3 is TGTGCCACCTTGGGTGAGACAGGGTTGAATTCACCCCTCCACTTT.

As DNA, the CDR3 is TGTGCCAGCAGTGAAGGCTCCAGGGACGAGCAGTACTTC. Translation gives CASSEGSRDEQYF. The gene calls are TRBV6-1 and TRBJ2-7, with a weak D call TRBD1 (5 bases). Germline CDR1 and CDR2: MNHNS and SASEGT. This CDR3 is 13 amino acids long. V lost 1 base and J 5 bases, leaving 9 bases between the germline ends.

The rearrangement links TRBV21-1 to TRBJ2-7; TRBD2 was called by the table and not checked on the DNA. TRBV21-1 is a pseudogene locus. The CDR3 runs 10 residues. The CDR3 region is CASSLYEQYF. The DNA of the CDR3 is TGTGCCTCCTCCCTCTACGAGCAGTACTTC.

CDR3 DNA: TGTGCCATCGAAGAACAGGGATTTGGAGATACGCAGTATTTT. Its protein product is CAIEEQGFGDTQYF. The rearrangement joins TRBV10-3 to TRBJ2-3; tentative D call: TRBD1 (6 bases). V was cut by 8 bases and J by 5 bases, with 17 bases left in between. CDR1 is ENHRY, CDR2 SYGVKD, per germline. This CDR3 comprises 14 residues.

This clone occurred a few times. V is TRBV27 and J is TRBJ1-2, with 7 bases fitting TRBD1. The CDR3 loop spans 13 amino acids. CDR1 MNHEY and CDR2 SMNVEV come from the germline V gene (reference sequence). With V trimmed by 6 bases and J by 3 bases, 4 bases remained unmatched. CDR3 DNA sequence: TGTGCCAGCAGCACGGACAGGTACTATGGCTACACCTTC. Translated: CASSTDRYYGYTF.

The rearrangement uses TRBV18 and TRBJ1-6; D is possibly TRBD1 (5 bases). The V gene lost 0 bases and the J gene lost 9 bases, with 18 bases spanning the gap. CDR1 and CDR2 (germline): KGHSH, LQKENI. CDR3 length: 17 amino acids. The CDR3, as DNA: TGTGCCAGCTCACCACCATCGCAACAGCTCGGGGGTTCACCCCTCCACTTT. It translates to CASSPPSQQLGGSPLHF.

This clone was detected once. The rearrangement joins TRBV4-1 to TRBJ1-1, with D possibly matching TRBD1 (6 bases). The V gene lost 1 base and the J gene lost 5 bases, with 14 bases spanning the gap. CDR3 length equals 15 residues. Germline-derived CDR1 and CDR2 are MGHRA and YSYEKL. The CDR3 coding sequence is TGCGCCAGCAGCCAAGTGGTTGGGGGCGAAACTGAAGCTTTCTTT. Protein: CASSQVVGGETEAFF.

This clone came up a few times. V gene TRBV10-2 combines with J gene TRBJ1-2; 10 bases match TRBD1. The germline gives CDR1 WSHSY, CDR2 SAAADI. The CDR3 runs 13 residues. Trimming took 4 bases from V and 5 from J; bases not matched to a gene: 1. The CDR3 sequence is CASSAGQGYGYTF. CDR3 DNA: TGCGCCAGCAGTGCGGGACAGGGGTATGGCTACACCTTC.

In DNA, the CDR3 is TGCGCCAGCAGCTTCCAGCGGGGAAGCACAGATACGCAGTATTTT. Its protein is CASSFQRGSTDTQYF. V is TRBV5-1 and J is TRBJ2-3; TRBD2 matches at 7 bases. Germline V gene lookup returns CDR1 SGHRS and CDR2 YFSETQ. With V trimmed by 2 bases and J by 0 bases, 3 bases remained unmatched. The CDR3 extends over 15 amino acids.

The rearrangement links TRBV30 to TRBJ2-7; D is possibly TRBD2 (5 bases). Germline-derived CDR1 and CDR2 are GTSNPN and SVGIG (reference sequence). CDR3 length equals 12 residues. Between the trimmed V and J ends, which lost 2 bases and 7 bases, there was a span of 12 bases. The chain's CDR3 is CAWSPSSREQYF. CDR3 in DNA: TGTGCCTGGAGTCCTAGCTCTCGTGAGCAGTACTTC.

This chain connects TRBV7-2 to TRBJ2-5; the D gene is possibly TRBD1 (5 bases). Germline V gene sequence: CDR1 SGHTA, CDR2 FQGNSA. This CDR3 spans 13 amino acids. The germline V and J ends were trimmed by 2 bases and 5 bases, with 9 bases remaining between them. CDR3 amino acids: CASSLIKGETQYF. Written as DNA, the CDR3 is TGTGCCAGCAGCTTAATAAAGGGGGAGACCCAGTACTTC. Full variable domain (remainder filled in from reference TRBV7-2 and TRBJ2-5): GAGVSQSPSNKVTEKGKDVELRCDPISGHTALYWYRQSLGQGLEFLIYFQGNSAPDKSGLPSDRFSAERTGGSVSTLTIQRTQQEDSAVYLCASSLIKGETQYFGPGTRLLVL.

This clone was observed a single time. The V and J genes are TRBV7-2 and TRBJ1-6, with D maybe TRBD1 (6 bases). The CDR3 loop spans 15 amino acids. Trimming removed 1 base from V and 11 bases from J, with 15 bases in between. The germline gives CDR1 SGHTA, CDR2 FQGNSA. The CDR3, as DNA: TGTGCCAGCAGCTTAGACAGGGTAATGTCGGCACCCCTCCACTTT. Translation: CASSLDRVMSAPLHF.

This clone was counted between two and nine times. The chain recombines TRBV7-8 with TRBJ2-7, with 10 bases fitting TRBD1. Germline values: CDR1 SGHVS, CDR2 FQNEAQ. This CDR3 spans 16 amino acids. V gave up 5 bases and J gave up 6 bases; unmatched junction bases: 13. The CDR3, as DNA: TGTGCCAGCAGCCTACGTGGGGGGACAGGGGCCTCCGAGCAGTACTTC. Its protein product is CASSLRGGTGASEQYF.

The chain has TRBV14 and TRBJ1-5; D gene uncertain. V lost 8 bases and J lost 1, with 9 bases in between. This CDR3 region has 13 residues. Germline V gene data show CDR1 as SGHDN and CDR2 as FVKESK. CDR3 loop: CASSHLSNQPQHF. CDR3 DNA: TGTGCCAGCTCCCACTTGAGCAATCAGCCCCAGCATTTT.

This chain connects TRBV4-2 to TRBJ1-5; D is unresolved. Germline V gives CDR1 LGHNA, CDR2 YNFKEQ. The CDR3 sequence is 17 residues long. The V gene lost 0 bases and the J gene lost 2 bases, with 14 bases spanning the gap. In DNA, the CDR3 is TGTGCCAGCAGCCAAGATTTGGCGGATGTTGGCAATCAGCCCCAGCATTTT. Protein product: CASSQDLADVGNQPQHF.

The chain joins TRBV4-1 to TRBJ1-2; D unresolved. Germline assignment: CDR1 MGHRA and CDR2 YSYEKL. V was cut by 4 bases and J by 0 bases, with 12 bases left in between. The CDR3 is 15 residues long. The CDR3 spells CASSPTDGANYGYTF. The CDR3 DNA is TGCGCCAGCAGCCCTACTGACGGAGCTAACTATGGCTACACCTTC.

This clone was seen only a few times. V gene TRBV19 combines with J gene TRBJ1-2, with TRBD1 matching over 11 bases. Germline CDR1 reads LNHDA; CDR2 reads SQIVND (reference sequence). This CDR3 spans 16 amino acids. With 2 bases clipped from V and 4 bases from J, the junction kept 6 bases outside the gene matches. CDR3 sequence (DNA): TGTGCCAGTAGTATATTGGGACAGGGGGGTGTCTATGGCTACACCTTC. It encodes CASSILGQGGVYGYTF.